Sequencing of this TCR beta chain was carried out in a study of early T cells in non-severe SARS-CoV-2 infection. This CDR3 contains 16 residues. Germline lookup yields CDR1 LGHNA and CDR2 YSLEER. V was trimmed by 4 bases and J by 0 bases, leaving 10 bases between them. This clonotype has a count of ten or more. TCRdb called the 5' RACE reads again in MiXCR, with one record for every CDR3 protein. The data hold some 40,000 distinct CDR3 sequences, with roughly 5.6% observed a single time. Material: whole blood. This receptor was identified in an adult who was a healthcare worker with PCR-confirmed SARS-CoV-2 infection or an uninfected control (not recorded which). V gene TRBV4-3 combines with J gene TRBJ2-6; D ambiguous. The DNA for the CDR3 is TGCGCCAGCAGCCCCTCTTTCGGCTCTGGGGCCAACGTCCTGACTTTC. This codes for CASSPSFGSGANVLTF.